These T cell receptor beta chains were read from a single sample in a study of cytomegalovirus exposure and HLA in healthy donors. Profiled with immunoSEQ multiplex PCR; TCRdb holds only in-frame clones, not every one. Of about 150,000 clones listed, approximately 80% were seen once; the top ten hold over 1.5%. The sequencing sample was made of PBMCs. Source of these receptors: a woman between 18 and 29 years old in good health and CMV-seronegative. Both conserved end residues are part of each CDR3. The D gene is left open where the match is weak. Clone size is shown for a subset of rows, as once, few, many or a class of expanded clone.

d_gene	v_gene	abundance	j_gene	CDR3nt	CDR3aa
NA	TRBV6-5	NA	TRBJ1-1	TGTGCCAGCAGCCTGACAGGAAACACTGAAGCTTTCTTT	CASSLTGNTEAFF
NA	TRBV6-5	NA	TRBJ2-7	TGTGCCAGCGGGGCGGAGAGAGCCTACGAGCAGTACTTC	CASGAERAYEQYF
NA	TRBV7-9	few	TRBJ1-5	TGTGCCAGCAGCTTAACTGGAGGCAATCAGCCCCAGCATTTT	CASSLTGGNQPQHF
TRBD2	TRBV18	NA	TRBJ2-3	TGTGCCAGCTCACCACGCGCGGGGGGGTCTTCAGATACGCAGTATTTT	CASSPRAGGSSDTQYF
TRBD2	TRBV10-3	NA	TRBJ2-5	TGTGCCATCAGTGATCGCGGGGGGGAACAAGAGACCCAGTACTTC	CAISDRGGEQETQYF
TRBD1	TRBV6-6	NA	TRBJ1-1	TGTGCCAGCAACCCGACAGGGCTGAACACTGAAGCTTTCTTT	CASNPTGLNTEAFF
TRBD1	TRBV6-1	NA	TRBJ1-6	TGTGCCAGCTCCCGGACAGGGGGAGATTCACCCCTTCACTTT	CASSRTGGDSPLHF
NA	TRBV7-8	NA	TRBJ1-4	TGTGCCAGCAGCTTACAGGGGAGGGGGGGAAAACTGTTTTTT	CASSLQGRGGKLFF
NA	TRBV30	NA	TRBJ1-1	TGTGCCTGGAATGCGGGTTTGAACACTGAAGCTTTCTTT	CAWNAGLNTEAFF
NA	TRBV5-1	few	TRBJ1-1	TGCGCCAGCAGCTCGAGCCCCGGGAACACTGAAGCTTTCTTT	CASSSSPGNTEAFF
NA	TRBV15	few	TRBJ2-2	TGTGCCACCAGCAGAGATCTAGAGAACGGGGAGCTGTTTTTT	CATSRDLENGELFF
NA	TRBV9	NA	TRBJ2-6	TGTGCCAGCAGCGCCCGGACAGTGTACTCTGGGGCCAACGTCCTGACTTTC	CASSARTVYSGANVLTF
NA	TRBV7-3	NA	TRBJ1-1	TGTGCCAGCAGCTTAATCGGGGGAAACACTGAAGCTTTCTTT	CASSLIGGNTEAFF
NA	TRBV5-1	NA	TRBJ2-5	TGCGCCAGCAGCTTGTTCTCTTTCGAGACCCAGTACTTC	CASSLFSFETQYF
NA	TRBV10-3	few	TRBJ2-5	TGTGCCATCAGTGAGTCTCGGACCCAGTACTTC	CAISESRTQYF
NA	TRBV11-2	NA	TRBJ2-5	TGTGCCAGCAGCTTAGTCCCAGACCAAGAGACCCAGTACTTC	CASSLVPDQETQYF
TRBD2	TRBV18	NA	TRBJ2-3	TGTGCCAGCTCACCACAGGCGGGGGGGATCACAGATACGCAGTATTTT	CASSPQAGGITDTQYF
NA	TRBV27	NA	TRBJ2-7	TGTGCCAGCACCACCGACAGGAGCACCCACGAGCAGTACTTC	CASTTDRSTHEQYF
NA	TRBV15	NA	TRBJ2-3	TGTGCAACAAGGGGGGGGGAGACTTCCACAGATACGCAGTATTTT	CATRGGETSTDTQYF
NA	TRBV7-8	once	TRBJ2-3	TGTGCCAGCAGCCCCGGGACTCTATCCACAGATACGCAGTATTTT	CASSPGTLSTDTQYF
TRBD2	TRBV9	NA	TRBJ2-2	TGTGCCAGCAGCGTAGAGAGCGGGGGGCTTAGACGGAACACCGGGGAGCTGTTTTTT	CASSVESGGLRRNTGELFF
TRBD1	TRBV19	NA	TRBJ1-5	TGTGCCAGTAGTAGACCCAGGGGGTATAGTCAGCCCCAGCATTTT	CASSRPRGYSQPQHF
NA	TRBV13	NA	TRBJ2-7	TGTGCCAGCAGCCCAGGGCTCGGAGGGGATCCCTACGAGCAGTACTTC	CASSPGLGGDPYEQYF
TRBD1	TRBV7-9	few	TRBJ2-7	TGTGCCAGCAGCCCCGGGACAGGGTCATACGAGCAGTACTTC	CASSPGTGSYEQYF
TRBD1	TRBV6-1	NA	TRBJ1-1	TGTGCCAGCACCGCCGGGACAGCCAACACTGAAGCTTTCTTT	CASTAGTANTEAFF
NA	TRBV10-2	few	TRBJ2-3	TGCGCCAGCAGTGAGTCGACGGACCCGGGGGATACGCAGTATTTT	CASSESTDPGDTQYF
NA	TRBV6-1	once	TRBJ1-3	TGTGCCAGCAGTGACTGGCGGGGAAACACCATATATTTT	CASSDWRGNTIYF
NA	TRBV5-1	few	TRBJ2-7	TGCGCCAGCAGCTTGTATTACGAGCAGTACTTC	CASSLYYEQYF
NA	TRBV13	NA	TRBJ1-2	TGTGCCAGCAGCTCCTCAGGGAGGGTTAACTATGGCTACACCTTC	CASSSSGRVNYGYTF